This T cell receptor (beta chain) was sequenced during a study of T-cell memory formation after mild COVID-19. Study observations and caveats: Memory sampled before infection contained some responding clones, suggesting cross-reactive memory joined.

With 2 bases removed from V and 10 bases from J, the gap between germline ends came to 12 bases. The CDR3 totals 13 residues. From germline, CDR1 is MNHEY and CDR2 SVGAGI. TCRdb reanalysed the 5' RACE reads using MiXCR and keeps one entry per CDR3 protein. The repertoire holds 470,000 or so distinct CDR3 sequences, around 19% seen once, with around 9.2% in the top ten. This clonotype was seen only a few times. Its antigen is unidentified. The chain links TRBV6-5 to TRBJ2-1; tentatively, D is TRBD2 (5 bases). Material: PBMCs or a T cell subset sorted from them (not recorded which). The receptor comes from an adult woman who had mild COVID-19 (a few samples of this study predate the infection). Cell type and time point are not known. The CDR3 bases are TGTGCCAGCAGTTACGACCGGGGATTCGAGCAGTTCTTC. Its protein is CASSYDRGFEQFF.